This T cell receptor beta chain was profiled in a study of vaccination effects on CD4 cells after COVID-19. Of note for this clone: Its antigen is unknown.

Study results and limitations: The study found that only 1 of 255 vaccine-induced clones from healthy vaccinees cross-reacted with common cold coronaviruses.

Investigators separated out CD4+ T cells once approximately 10 days of culture had passed. Vaccination of participants consisted of two doses of either the BNT162b2 or mRNA-1273 vaccine. CDR3 size: 15 residues. Between the trimmed V and J ends, which lost 6 bases and 0 bases, there was a span of 14 bases. The germline V gene encodes CDR1 SQVTM and CDR2 ANQGSEA. TCRdb's copy holds only in-frame clones and misses some; the assay was immunoSEQ multiplex PCR. Here the sample spans 72,000 or so clones, 74% being singletons. The V call is TRBV29-1, the J call TRBJ2-2; D tentatively fits TRBD1 or TRBD2 (5 bases each). The sequencing used CD4+ T cells from PBMCs cultured without peptide, collected after COVID-19 vaccination. This TCR derives from a human donor who received a COVID-19 vaccine. CDR3 sequence reads: CSVKGRPPNTGELFF. CDR3 DNA: TGCAGCGTGAAGGGACGCCCGCCGAACACCGGGGAGCTGTTTTTT.